The clone carrying this TCR beta chain was observed a handful of times. No antigen is known for it. This record belongs to a study of beta chain features in type 1 diabetes. Study findings and constraints: cDNA-based sequencing might over-represent cells highly expressing TCR. In these data, an HLA type influence on TCRB rearrangement remained unresolved. In all four CD4+ subsets, TCRB CDR3 length was significantly, moderately reduced in type 1 diabetes.

Around 100 mL of blood, on average, came from one heparinised draw per donor. Trimming removed 6 bases from V and 4 bases from J; junction bases left unmatched: 7. Germline V gene data show CDR1 as MNHEY and CDR2 as SMNVEV (reference sequence). There are 14 residues in the CDR3. All of the isolated RNA was reverse transcribed, so expressed TCRB transcripts were sequenced. Assay used: immunoSEQ multiplex PCR; TCRdb lists only in-frame clones, some missing. Here the sample spans hundreds of thousands of clones, over 12% being singletons. This TCR came from a man aged 18 to 29 with type 1 diabetes. J is TRBJ1-2 and V is TRBV27; 8 bases line up with TRBD1. Material for sequencing was naive CD4+ T cells from blood. The CDR3 bases are TGTGCCAGCAGCGATTTAGGACAGGGCTATGGCTACACCTTC. Translation: CASSDLGQGYGYTF.